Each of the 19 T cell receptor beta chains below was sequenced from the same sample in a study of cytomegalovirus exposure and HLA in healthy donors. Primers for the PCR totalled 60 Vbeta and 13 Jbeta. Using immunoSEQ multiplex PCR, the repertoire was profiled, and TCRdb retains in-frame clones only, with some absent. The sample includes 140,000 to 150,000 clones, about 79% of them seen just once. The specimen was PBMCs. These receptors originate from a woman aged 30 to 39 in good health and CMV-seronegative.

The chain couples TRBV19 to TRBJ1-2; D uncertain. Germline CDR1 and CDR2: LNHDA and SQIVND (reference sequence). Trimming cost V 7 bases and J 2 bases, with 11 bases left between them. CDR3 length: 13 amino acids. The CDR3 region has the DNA TGTGCCAGTATGAGGGCGCGGAACTATGGCTACACCTTC. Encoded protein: CASMRARNYGYTF.

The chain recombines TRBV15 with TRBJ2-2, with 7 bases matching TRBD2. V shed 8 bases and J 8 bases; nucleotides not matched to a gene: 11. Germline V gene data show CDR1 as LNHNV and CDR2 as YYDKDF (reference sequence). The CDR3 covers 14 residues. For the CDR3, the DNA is TGTGCCACCCGGGGAGGGGTGGCGGATGGGGAGCTGTTTTTT. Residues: CATRGGVADGELFF.

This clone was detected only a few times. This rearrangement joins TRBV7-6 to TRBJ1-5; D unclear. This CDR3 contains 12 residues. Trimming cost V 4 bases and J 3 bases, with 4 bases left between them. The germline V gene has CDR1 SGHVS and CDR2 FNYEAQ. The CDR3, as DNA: TGTGCCAGCAGCTCCTTCAATCAGCCCCAGCATTTT. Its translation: CASSSFNQPQHF.

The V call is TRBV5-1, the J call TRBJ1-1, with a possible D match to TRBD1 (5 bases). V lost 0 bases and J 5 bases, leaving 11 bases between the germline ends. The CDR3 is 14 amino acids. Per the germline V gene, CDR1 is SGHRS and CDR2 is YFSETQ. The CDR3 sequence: CASSLAGGPTEAFF. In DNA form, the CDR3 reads TGCGCCAGCAGCTTGGCGGGGGGTCCGACTGAAGCTTTCTTT.

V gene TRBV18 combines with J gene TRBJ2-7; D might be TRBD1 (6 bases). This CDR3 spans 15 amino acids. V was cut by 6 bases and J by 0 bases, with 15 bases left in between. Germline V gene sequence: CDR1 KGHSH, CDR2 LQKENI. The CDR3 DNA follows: TGTGCCAGCTCCCGGACACGACAGGACTCCTACGAGCAGTACTTC. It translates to CASSRTRQDSYEQYF.

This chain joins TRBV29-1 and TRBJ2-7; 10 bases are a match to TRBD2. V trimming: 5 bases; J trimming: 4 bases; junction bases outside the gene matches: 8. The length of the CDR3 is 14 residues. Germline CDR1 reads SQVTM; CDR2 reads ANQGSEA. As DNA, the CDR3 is TGCAGCGTTCCTAGCGGGGGTTCTCTTTACGAGCAGTACTTC. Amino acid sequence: CSVPSGGSLYEQYF.

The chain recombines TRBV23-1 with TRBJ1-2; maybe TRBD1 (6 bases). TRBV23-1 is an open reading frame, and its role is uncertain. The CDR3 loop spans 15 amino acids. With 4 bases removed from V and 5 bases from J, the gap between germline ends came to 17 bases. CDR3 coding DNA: TGCGCCAGCAGTCCTCTCATCCGGGACACTTATGGCTACACCTTC. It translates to CASSPLIRDTYGYTF.

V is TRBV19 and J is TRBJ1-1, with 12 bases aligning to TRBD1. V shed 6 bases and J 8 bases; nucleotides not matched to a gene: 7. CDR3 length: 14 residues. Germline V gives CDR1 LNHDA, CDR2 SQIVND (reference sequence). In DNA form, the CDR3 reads TGTGCCAGTAGGGACCGGGACAGGGGGCCGGAAGCTTTCTTT. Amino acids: CASRDRDRGPEAFF.

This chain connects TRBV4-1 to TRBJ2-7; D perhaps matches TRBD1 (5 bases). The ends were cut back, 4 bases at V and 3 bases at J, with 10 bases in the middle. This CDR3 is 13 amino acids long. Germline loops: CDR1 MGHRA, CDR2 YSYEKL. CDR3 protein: CASSPGHLYEQYF. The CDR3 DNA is TGCGCCAGCAGCCCCGGACATCTCTACGAGCAGTACTTC.

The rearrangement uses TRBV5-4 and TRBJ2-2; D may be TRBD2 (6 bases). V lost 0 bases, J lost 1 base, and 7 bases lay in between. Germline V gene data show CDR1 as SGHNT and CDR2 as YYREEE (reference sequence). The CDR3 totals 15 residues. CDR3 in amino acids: CASSLVRGNTGELFF. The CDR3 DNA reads TGTGCCAGCAGCTTGGTGCGGGGGAACACCGGGGAGCTGTTTTTT. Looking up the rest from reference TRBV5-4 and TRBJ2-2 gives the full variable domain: ETGVTQSPTHLIKTRGQQVTLRCSSQSGHNTVSWYQQALGQGPQFIFQYYREEENGRGNFPPRFSGLQFPNYSSELNVNALELDDSALYLCASSLVRGNTGELFFGEGSRLTVL.

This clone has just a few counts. Written as DNA, the CDR3 is TGTGCCAGCAGCTCCAGGGTGGTCGGCTACACCTTC. Translating gives CASSSRVVGYTF. The chain couples TRBV13 to TRBJ1-2; TRBD1 might be the D (5 bases). CDR3 size: 12 residues. Trimming pared 4 bases from V and 8 bases from J, leaving 11 bases between. Germline CDR1 and CDR2: PRHDT and FYEKMQ (reference sequence).

CDR3 loop: CASSSRTATTYEQYF. The CDR3 region has the DNA TGTGCCAGCAGTTCCAGGACAGCTACTACCTACGAGCAGTACTTC. J is TRBJ2-7 and V is TRBV27, with a weak D call TRBD1 (6 bases). The germline gives CDR1 MNHEY, CDR2 SMNVEV (reference sequence). The CDR3 is made up of 15 amino acids. The germline V and J ends were trimmed by 4 bases and 2 bases, with 15 bases remaining between them.

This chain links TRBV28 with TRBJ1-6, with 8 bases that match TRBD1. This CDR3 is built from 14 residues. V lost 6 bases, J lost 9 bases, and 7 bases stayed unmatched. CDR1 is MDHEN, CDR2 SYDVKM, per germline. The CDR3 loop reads CASSPGQALSPLHF. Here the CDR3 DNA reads TGTGCCAGCAGCCCGGGACAGGCGCTTTCACCCCTCCACTTT.

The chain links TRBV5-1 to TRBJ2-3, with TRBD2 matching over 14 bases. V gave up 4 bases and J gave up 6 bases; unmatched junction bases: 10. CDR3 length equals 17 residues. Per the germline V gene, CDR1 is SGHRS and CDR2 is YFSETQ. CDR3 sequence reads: CASSPGLAGGRFDTQYF. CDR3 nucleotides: TGCGCCAGCAGCCCCGGACTAGCGGGGGGAAGGTTTGATACGCAGTATTTT.

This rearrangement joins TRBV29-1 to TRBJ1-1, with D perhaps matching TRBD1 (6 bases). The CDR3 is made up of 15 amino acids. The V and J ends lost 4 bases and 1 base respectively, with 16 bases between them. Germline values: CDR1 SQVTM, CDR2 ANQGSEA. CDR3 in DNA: TGCAGCGTTGTTACAGGGTCCAAAAGGAACACTGAAGCTTTCTTT. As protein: CSVVTGSKRNTEAFF.

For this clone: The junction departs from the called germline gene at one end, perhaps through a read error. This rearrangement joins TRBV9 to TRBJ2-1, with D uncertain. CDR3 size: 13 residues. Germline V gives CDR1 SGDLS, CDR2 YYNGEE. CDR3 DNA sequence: TGTGCCAGCAGCGTAGACCCCCACAATGAGCGGTTCTTC. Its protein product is CASSVDPHNERFF.

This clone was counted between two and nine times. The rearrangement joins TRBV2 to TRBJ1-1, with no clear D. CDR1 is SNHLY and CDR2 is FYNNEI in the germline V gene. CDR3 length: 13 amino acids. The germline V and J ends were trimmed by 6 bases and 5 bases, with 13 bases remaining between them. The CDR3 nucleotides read TGTGCCAGCAGAAAGACGGGTGGGACTGAAGCTTTCTTT. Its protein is CASRKTGGTEAFF. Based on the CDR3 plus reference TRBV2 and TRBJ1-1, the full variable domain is EPEVTQTPSHQVTQMGQEVILRCVPISNHLYFYWYRQILGQKVEFLVSFYNNEISEKSEIFDDQFSVERPDGSNFTLKIRSTKLEDSAMYFCASRKTGGTEAFFGQGTRLTVV.

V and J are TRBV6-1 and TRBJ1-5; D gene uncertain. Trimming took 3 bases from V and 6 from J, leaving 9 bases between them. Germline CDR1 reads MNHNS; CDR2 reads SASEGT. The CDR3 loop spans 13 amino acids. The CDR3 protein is CASSDMVSQPQHF. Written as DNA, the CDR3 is TGTGCCAGCAGTGACATGGTCAGTCAGCCCCAGCATTTT.

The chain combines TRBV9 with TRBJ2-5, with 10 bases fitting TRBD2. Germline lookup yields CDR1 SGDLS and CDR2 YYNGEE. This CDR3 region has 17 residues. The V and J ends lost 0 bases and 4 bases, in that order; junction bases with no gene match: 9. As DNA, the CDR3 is TGTGCCAGCAGCGTAGGATCGGTAGCGGGGGGAGGAGAGACCCAGTACTTC. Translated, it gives CASSVGSVAGGGETQYF.